Below are 30 T cell receptor beta chains sequenced from a single sample in a study of T-cell reconstitution after alpha-beta-depleted transplantation in children. TCRbeta library preparation incorporated unique molecular identifiers. TCRdb passed the PCR reads through MiXCR, listing each CDR3 protein once. The sample carries 190,000 or so distinct CDR3 sequences, roughly 6.3% recorded once. The input for sequencing was PBMCs, taken before TCRalphabeta/CD19-depleted stem cell transplant. Receptor source: a girl under two years old with combined immunodeficiency, due to receive a stem cell transplant.

About this clonotype: Since a much larger clone is just one base distant, this may be a read error. The CDR3 reads CASSLEPRGTYTQYF. CDR3 nucleotide sequence: TGTGCCAGCAGTTTAGAACCTAGGGGAACATATACGCAGTATTTT. The chain carries TRBV12-3 or TRBV12-4 and TRBJ2-3, with D perhaps TRBD1 (5 bases). The V gene lost 1 base and the J gene lost 7 bases, with 15 bases spanning the gap. The CDR3 runs to 15 residues.

This clonotype has ten or more counts. This chain connects TRBV6-5 to TRBJ2-5; D is unclear. The V end lost 2 bases, the J end lost 7 bases, and 11 bases lay between the germline ends. CDR1 and CDR2 from the germline V gene are MNHEY and SVGAGI. The CDR3 runs to 13 residues. The CDR3 DNA sequence: TGTGCCAGCAGTTACCCGGATCTGAGGACCCAGTACTTC. The encoded protein is CASSYPDLRTQYF.

The chain recombines TRBV5-1 with TRBJ2-5, with D perhaps matching TRBD1 or TRBD2 (5 bases each). V lost 3 bases and J lost 7, with 13 bases in between. The CDR3 is 13 residues long. Germline CDR1 is SGHRS and CDR2 is YFSETQ. The CDR3 sequence is CASSSSGTWTQYF. CDR3 coding DNA: TGCGCCAGCAGCTCATCGGGGACCTGGACCCAGTACTTC.

This clonotype was picked up a small number of times. The chain links TRBV7-2 to TRBJ2-7, with D perhaps TRBD1 (5 bases). The CDR3 covers 15 residues. Germline CDR1 SGHTA, CDR2 FQGNSA. V lost 1 base, J lost 0 bases, and 10 bases lay in between. The CDR3: CASSLERQLSYEQYF. The CDR3 nucleotides are TGTGCCAGCAGCTTAGAGAGACAGCTCTCCTACGAGCAGTACTTC. The entire variable domain, with the rest obtained from reference TRBV7-2 and TRBJ2-7, is as follows: GAGVSQSPSNKVTEKGKDVELRCDPISGHTALYWYRQSLGQGLEFLIYFQGNSAPDKSGLPSDRFSAERTGGSVSTLTIQRTQQEDSAVYLCASSLERQLSYEQYFGPGTRLTVT.

This clonotype came up many times. This chain uses TRBV4-2 with TRBJ1-6, with a possible D match to TRBD1 (5 bases). Per germline, CDR1 LGHNA and CDR2 YNFKEQ. Trimming cost V 2 bases and J 6 bases, with 11 bases left between them. The CDR3 has 15 amino acids. The CDR3: CASSQLQDGNSPLHF. Written as DNA, the CDR3 is TGTGCCAGCAGCCAACTACAGGATGGTAATTCACCCCTCCACTTT.

This clonotype was counted at least ten times. The V gene is TRBV7-9, the J gene TRBJ2-7; D may be TRBD1 or TRBD2 (7 bases each). CDR3 length: 15 amino acids. Trimming left V 6 bases short and J 3 bases short, with 18 bases between. CDR1 and CDR2 from the germline V gene are SEHNR and FQNEAQ (reference sequence). The CDR3 loop reads CASSPGRGQYYEQYF. As DNA, the CDR3 is TGTGCCAGCAGTCCAGGGAGGGGACAGTACTACGAGCAGTACTTC.

The sample holds many counts of this clonotype. This chain uses TRBV20-1 with TRBJ2-1; D possibly corresponds to TRBD2 (5 bases). In germline, CDR1 is DFQATT, CDR2 SNEGSKA (reference sequence). This CDR3 comprises 13 residues. V gave up 6 bases and J gave up 0 bases, with 9 bases separating them. The CDR3 nucleotides read TGCAGTGCGATGAGGGCCTCCTACAATGAGCAGTTCTTC. Translation gives CSAMRASYNEQFF.

The chain links TRBV7-3 to TRBJ2-5, with TRBD2 matching over 10 bases. This CDR3 spans 13 amino acids. With 5 bases clipped from V and 5 bases from J, the junction kept 2 bases outside the gene matches. Germline V CDR1 and CDR2: SGHTA, FQGTGA. CDR3 nucleotides: TGTGCCAGCAGCACGGGACTAGCGGAGACCCAGTACTTC. It codes for CASSTGLAETQYF. The variable domain in full, with the rest retrieved from reference TRBV7-3 and TRBJ2-5, is GAGVSQTPSNKVTEKGKYVELRCDPISGHTALYWYRQSLGQGPEFLIYFQGTGAADDSGLPNDRFFAVRPEGSVSTLKIQRTERGDSAVYLCASSTGLAETQYFGPGTRLLVL.

This clonotype was seen ten or more times. The chain links TRBV7-2 to TRBJ2-1; D not certain. Trimming took 2 bases from V and 6 from J, leaving 5 bases between them. CDR3 size: 12 residues. Germline values: CDR1 SGHTA, CDR2 FQGNSA. The CDR3 DNA reads as TGTGCCAGCAGCTTACTGTCCAATGAGCAGTTCTTC. Its protein product is CASSLLSNEQFF.

Only a few counts were recorded for this clonotype. The rearrangement joins TRBV4-2 to TRBJ2-6; perhaps TRBD1 as D (7 bases). V was pared by 6 bases and J by 0 bases, with 12 bases between. The CDR3 runs 16 residues. The germline CDR1 and CDR2 sequences are LGHNA and YNFKEQ. The CDR3 reads CASREGQTSGANVLTF. DNA for the CDR3: TGTGCCAGCAGGGAGGGACAGACCTCTGGGGCCAACGTCCTGACTTTC.

This clonotype was seen repeatedly, ten times or more. This chain links TRBV5-1 with TRBJ1-2; D is uncertain. Trimming pared 0 bases from V and 1 base from J, leaving 7 bases between. CDR1 is SGHRS and CDR2 is YFSETQ in the germline V gene. The CDR3 extends over 14 amino acids. DNA of the CDR3: TGCGCCAGCAGCTTGGGGGTCGATAACTATGGCTACACCTTC. Translating gives CASSLGVDNYGYTF.

This clonotype was counted many times. The chain joins TRBV7-3 to TRBJ2-1; maybe TRBD2 (6 bases). V lost 1 base, J lost 2 bases, and 6 bases lay in between. Germline loops: CDR1 SGHTA, CDR2 FQGTGA. The CDR3 sequence is 14 residues long. The CDR3 spells CASSLRGAYNEQFF. CDR3 sequence (DNA): TGTGCCAGCAGCTTAAGGGGGGCCTACAATGAGCAGTTCTTC.

This clonotype was observed many times. The chain links TRBV21-1 to TRBJ2-7. TRBV21-1 is marked as a pseudogene. CDR3 length equals 13 residues. CDR3 in amino acids: CASSKATSYEQYF. DNA for the CDR3: TGTGCCAGCAGCAAAGCGACTTCCTACGAGCAGTACTTC.

In nucleotides, the CDR3 is TGTGCCAGCAGCTTAGGCCCGAGGTTTAATGAGCAGTTCTTC. Its translation: CASSLGPRFNEQFF. The chain recombines TRBV7-2 with TRBJ2-1; D gene uncertain. Germline values: CDR1 SGHTA, CDR2 FQGNSA. The germline V and J ends were trimmed by 1 base and 7 bases, with 11 bases remaining between them. The CDR3 consists of 14 residues.

At least ten counts were recorded for this clonotype. The V gene is TRBV15, the J gene TRBJ2-5; D ambiguous. V was pared by 7 bases and J by 5 bases, with 14 bases between. The CDR3 runs to 13 residues. Looked up from germline, CDR1 is LNHNV and CDR2 is YYDKDF (reference sequence). For the CDR3, the DNA is TGTGCCACCACCCCAGATACCCGTGAGACCCAGTACTTC. Translation gives CATTPDTRETQYF.

The genes are TRBV20-1 and TRBJ2-5; D is ambiguous. Trimming removed 7 bases from V and 2 bases from J, with 8 bases in between. CDR1 and CDR2 from the germline V gene are DFQATT and SNEGSKA (reference sequence). The CDR3 contains 11 residues. CDR3 sequence: CSGSSQETQYF. CDR3 coding DNA: TGCAGTGGTTCTAGTCAAGAGACCCAGTACTTC.

This clonotype was seen at least ten times. The rearrangement joins TRBV27 to TRBJ2-1; 15 nucleotides agree with TRBD2. The junction had 17 bases not matched to a gene; V was cut back by 2 bases and J by 6 bases. The CDR3 loop spans 21 amino acids. CDR1 and CDR2 from the germline V gene are MNHEY and SMNVEV (reference sequence). As DNA, the CDR3 is TGTGCCAGCAGTTTACAACCGCCTGGACTAGCGGGGGGGCCTAGACTCAATGAGCAGTTCTTC. It specifies CASSLQPPGLAGGPRLNEQFF.

This clonotype was seen repeatedly, ten times or more. The chain recombines TRBV7-8 with TRBJ2-1; 11 nucleotides agree with TRBD1. This CDR3 spans 16 amino acids. Germline CDR1 is SGHVS and CDR2 is FQNEAQ. Trimming cost V 1 base and J 8 bases; bases outside gene matches: 7. The CDR3 nucleotides read TGTGCCAGCAGCTTAGGGTGGACAGGGGGCCTCGATGAGCAGTTCTTC. It encodes CASSLGWTGGLDEQFF.

This clonotype has ten or more counts. The V and J genes are TRBV12-3 or TRBV12-4 and TRBJ2-1; tentatively, D is TRBD2 (6 bases). Trimming left V 3 bases short and J 6 bases short, with 15 bases between. CDR3 length equals 15 residues. The chain's CDR3 is CASSFSGLSPNEQFF. The CDR3 bases are TGTGCCAGCAGTTTCTCGGGACTTAGCCCCAATGAGCAGTTCTTC.

This clonotype was recorded many times. CDR3 in amino acids: CASGLAGTDTQYF. Written as DNA, the CDR3 is TGTGCTAGTGGACTAGCGGGCACAGATACGCAGTATTTT. The V call is TRBV12-5, the J call TRBJ2-3; TRBD2 aligns across 8 bases. The CDR3 has 13 residues. V dropped 6 bases and J dropped 1; count of bases not matched to a gene: 0. CDR1 LGHNT and CDR2 FRNRAP come from the germline V gene. Complete variable domain (other parts from reference TRBV12-5 and TRBJ2-3): DARVTQTPRHKVTEMGQEVTMRCQPILGHNTVFWYRQTMMQGLELLAYFRNRAPLDDSGMPKDRFSAEMPDATLATLKIQPSEPRDSAVYFCASGLAGTDTQYFGPGTRLTVL.

With regard to this clonotype: With a much larger clone just one base away, this may be a read error. The chain employs TRBV12-3 or TRBV12-4 and TRBJ1-2; D is unclear. The CDR3 is 13 residues long. Written as DNA, the CDR3 is TGTTCCAGCAGTTTGGGCGTAAACTATGGCTACACCTTC. Its protein product is CSSSLGVNYGYTF.

This clonotype was detected ten times or more. The chain employs TRBV7-8 and TRBJ2-3, with 13 bases aligning to TRBD2. This CDR3 has 16 residues. V lost 5 bases to trimming and J lost 7 bases; unmatched junction nucleotides: 9. In germline, CDR1 is SGHVS, CDR2 FQNEAQ. CDR3 residues: CASSLHLTSGRYTQYF. The CDR3 nucleotides are TGTGCCAGCAGCCTACATTTGACTAGCGGGAGGTATACGCAGTATTTT.

This clonotype showed up just a few times. The V call is TRBV5-5, the J call TRBJ2-5; TRBD2 is a possible D gene (6 bases). Per the germline V gene, CDR1 is SGHKS and CDR2 is YYEKEE (reference sequence). V was shortened by 3 bases and J by 5 bases, with 14 bases between the two germline ends. This CDR3 spans 14 amino acids. CDR3 sequence reads: CASSSGLGGETQYF. DNA for the CDR3: TGTGCCAGCAGCTCGGGACTCGGCGGGGAGACCCAGTACTTC.

This clonotype was seen at least ten times. V and J are TRBV5-1 and TRBJ2-3, with 8 bases fitting TRBD2. V lost 4 bases, J lost 5 bases, and 15 bases stayed unmatched. This CDR3 comprises 17 residues. Germline lookup yields CDR1 SGHRS and CDR2 YFSETQ. The CDR3 spells CASSPSGGGLLEDTQYF. The CDR3 DNA reads as TGCGCCAGCAGCCCGTCCGGGGGGGGCCTACTCGAAGATACGCAGTATTTT.

This clonotype has ten or more counts. The rearrangement links TRBV6-5 to TRBJ2-4; 7 bases line up with TRBD1. This CDR3 is built from 16 residues. Trimming took 4 bases from V and 0 from J; bases not matched to a gene: 6. Germline V CDR1 and CDR2: MNHEY, SVGAGI. CDR3 DNA sequence: TGTGCCAGCAGTTCAAGGACAGGTCTAGCCAAAAACATTCAGTACTTC. It specifies CASSSRTGLAKNIQYF.

The chain is built from TRBV12-3 or TRBV12-4 and TRBJ2-5; weak D call: TRBD1 (6 bases). The V end lost 6 bases, the J end lost 0 bases, and 14 bases lay between the germline ends. CDR3 length: 15 amino acids. The CDR3 here is CASSQAAGDQETQYF. The CDR3 DNA is TGTGCCAGCAGCCAAGCGGCAGGGGACCAAGAGACCCAGTACTTC.

This clonotype occurred many times. In DNA, the CDR3 is TGTGCCAGCAGTTTCACCTCAAGGCAGCCCCAGCATTTT. This encodes CASSFTSRQPQHF. The chain is built from TRBV12-3 or TRBV12-4 and TRBJ1-5; D call uncertain. The CDR3 totals 13 residues. Trimming shortened V by 3 bases and J by 7 bases, and 10 bases separated the two germline ends.

The table lists this clonotype with many counts. The chain couples TRBV4-1 to TRBJ2-2; a possible D gene is TRBD2 (5 bases). The germline gives CDR1 MGHRA, CDR2 YSYEKL. V was pared by 5 bases and J by 7 bases, with 23 bases between. The CDR3 extends over 17 amino acids. The CDR3 DNA reads as TGCGCCAGCAGCTTTCACGGGTGGCGGGCCCTCGTCGGGGAGCTGTTTTTT. This codes for CASSFHGWRALVGELFF.

This clonotype was picked up many times. The chain is built from TRBV4-1 and TRBJ2-7, with D tentatively TRBD1 (6 bases). This CDR3 is 16 amino acids long. Germline V lookup: CDR1 MGHRA, CDR2 YSYEKL. V was shortened by 3 bases and J by 3 bases, with 18 bases between the two germline ends. For the CDR3, the DNA is TGCGCCAGCAGCCAGGAAAGCATGATGACAGGCTACGAGCAGTACTTC. It encodes CASSQESMMTGYEQYF.

This clonotype was picked up a small number of times. The chain is built from TRBV7-8 and TRBJ1-1; TRBD1 matches at 7 bases. Germline V gene data show CDR1 as SGHVS and CDR2 as FQNEAQ. This CDR3 contains 14 residues. V was clipped by 2 bases and J by 11 bases; unmatched bases: 11. The CDR3 spells CASSLFRGGAEAFF. As DNA, the CDR3 is TGTGCCAGCAGCTTATTTAGAGGGGGCGCGGAGGCTTTCTTT.